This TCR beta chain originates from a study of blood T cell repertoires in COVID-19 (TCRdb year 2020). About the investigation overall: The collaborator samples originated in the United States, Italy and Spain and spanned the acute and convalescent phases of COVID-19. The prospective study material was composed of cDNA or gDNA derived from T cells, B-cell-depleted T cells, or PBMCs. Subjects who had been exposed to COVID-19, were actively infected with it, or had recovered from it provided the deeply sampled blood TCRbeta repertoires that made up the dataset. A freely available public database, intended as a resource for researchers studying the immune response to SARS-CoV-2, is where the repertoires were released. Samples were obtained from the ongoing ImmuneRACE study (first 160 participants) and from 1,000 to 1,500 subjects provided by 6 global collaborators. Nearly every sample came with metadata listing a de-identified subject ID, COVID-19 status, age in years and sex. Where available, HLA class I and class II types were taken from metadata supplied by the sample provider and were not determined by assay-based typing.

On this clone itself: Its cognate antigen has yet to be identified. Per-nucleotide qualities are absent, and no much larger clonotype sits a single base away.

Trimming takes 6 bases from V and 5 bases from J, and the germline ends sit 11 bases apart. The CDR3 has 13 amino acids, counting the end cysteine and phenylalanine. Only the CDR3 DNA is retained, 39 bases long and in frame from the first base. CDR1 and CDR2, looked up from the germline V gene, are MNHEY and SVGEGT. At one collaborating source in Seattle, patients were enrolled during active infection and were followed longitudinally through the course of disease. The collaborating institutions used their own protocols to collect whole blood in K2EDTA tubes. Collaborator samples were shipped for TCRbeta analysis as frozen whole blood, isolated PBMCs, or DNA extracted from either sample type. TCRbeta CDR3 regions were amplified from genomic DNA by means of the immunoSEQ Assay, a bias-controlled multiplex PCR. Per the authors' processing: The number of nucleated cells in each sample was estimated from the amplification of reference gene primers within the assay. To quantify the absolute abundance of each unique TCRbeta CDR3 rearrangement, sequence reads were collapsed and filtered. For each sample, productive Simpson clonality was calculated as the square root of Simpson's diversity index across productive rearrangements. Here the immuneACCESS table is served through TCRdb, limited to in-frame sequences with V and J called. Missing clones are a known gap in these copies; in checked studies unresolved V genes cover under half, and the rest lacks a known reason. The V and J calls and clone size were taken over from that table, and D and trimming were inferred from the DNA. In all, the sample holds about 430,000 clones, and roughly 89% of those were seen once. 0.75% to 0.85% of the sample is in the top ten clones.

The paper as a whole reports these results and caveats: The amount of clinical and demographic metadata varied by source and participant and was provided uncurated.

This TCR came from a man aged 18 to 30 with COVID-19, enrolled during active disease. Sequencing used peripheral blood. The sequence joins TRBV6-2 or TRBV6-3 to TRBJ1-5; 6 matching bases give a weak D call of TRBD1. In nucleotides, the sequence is TGTGCCAGCAGCGTGACAGGTTATCAGCCCCAGCATTTT. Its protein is CASSVTGYQPQHF.